The 19 T cell receptor beta chains given below trace back to one sample, sequenced in a study of cytomegalovirus exposure and HLA in healthy donors (dated by TCRdb to between 2016 and 2019). The method was the immunoSEQ multiplex PCR assay. The multiplex PCR relied on a mix of 60 forward primers for TCR Vbeta segments and 13 reverse primers for TCR Jbeta segments. Drawn from immuneACCESS, this table holds only the in-frame rearrangements with V and J called that TCRdb kept. Clones are partly lost; checked studies trace under half to an unresolved V gene and leave the rest unexplained. This sample's table has entries for 80,000 or so clones. Jointly, the top ten make up 12% to 15% of the sample. The material sequenced was PBMCs. Receptor source: a man aged 45-65 years in good health and CMV-seropositive.

This sequence joins TRBV11-2 and TRBJ2-5; D not resolved. Trimming left V 1 base short and J 3 bases short, with 3 bases between. CDR3 size: 12 residues. Germline CDR1 is SGHAT and CDR2 is FQNNGV. The CDR3 sequence is CASSLAEETQYF. CDR3 nucleotide sequence: TGTGCCAGCAGCTTAGCGGAAGAGACCCAGTACTTC.

The chain is built from TRBV1 and TRBJ2-2; TRBD2, the D gene given by the table, was not confirmed from the DNA. TRBV1 is a pseudogene locus. This CDR3 has 20 amino acids. The CDR3 DNA follows: TGCACCAGCAGCCAAGATTCCGCCGGACTAGCGGGGAGGAACACCGGGGAGCTGTTTTTT. Translation: CTSSQDSAGLAGRNTGELFF.

The V call is TRBV11-2, the J call TRBJ2-2; D is unresolved. Germline V lookup: CDR1 SGHAT, CDR2 FQNNGV. The CDR3 runs 15 residues. V was cut by 4 bases and J by 6 bases, with 15 bases left in between. CDR3 DNA: TGTGCCAGCAGCTCCCAAAATGACAATCCCGGGGAGCTGTTTTTT. Its translation is CASSSQNDNPGELFF.

The chain combines TRBV19 with TRBJ1-1; D is unresolved. The CDR3 is 13 amino acids. V lost 7 bases and J 1 base, leaving 10 bases between the germline ends. Germline CDR1 LNHDA, CDR2 SQIVND (reference sequence). The CDR3 DNA follows: TGTGCCAGTAAGTGGCAGGCGAACACTGAAGCTTTCTTT. Translating it yields CASKWQANTEAFF.

V is TRBV5-6 and J is TRBJ2-2; TRBD2 matches 8 bases. This CDR3 comprises 15 residues. The germline V gene has CDR1 SGHDT and CDR2 YYEEEE. The J segment lost 4 bases and the V segment lost 3 bases, leaving 5 bases of the junction unmatched. Here the CDR3 reads CASSSGGESTGELFF. Here the CDR3 DNA reads TGTGCCAGCAGCTCGGGGGGGGAAAGCACCGGGGAGCTGTTTTTT. Looking up the rest from reference TRBV5-6 and TRBJ2-2 gives the full variable domain: DAGVTQSPTHLIKTRGQQVTLRCSPKSGHDTVSWYQQALGQGPQFIFQYYEEEERQRGNFPDRFSGHQFPNYSSELNVNALLLGDSALYLCASSSGGESTGELFFGEGSRLTVL.

The rearrangement uses TRBV5-1 and TRBJ1-1; 8 bases map to TRBD1. Losses at the gene ends were 4 bases for V and 6 bases for J; bases not matched to a gene: 5. The CDR3 runs to 13 residues. Germline assignment: CDR1 SGHRS and CDR2 YFSETQ. CDR3: CASSLTGGAEAFF. CDR3 sequence (DNA): TGCGCCAGCAGCCTAACAGGGGGGGCTGAAGCTTTCTTT.

This chain links TRBV5-6 with TRBJ1-1; D ambiguous. Trimming pared 2 bases from V and 2 bases from J, leaving 16 bases between. This CDR3 has 16 residues. The germline gives CDR1 SGHDT, CDR2 YYEEEE. In nucleotides, the CDR3 is TGTGCCAGCAGCTTCGGCGGACTCTGGGGAAACACTGAAGCTTTCTTT. Its translation: CASSFGGLWGNTEAFF.

The chain couples TRBV9 to TRBJ1-2, with TRBD1 as a possible D gene (6 bases). V was trimmed by 2 bases and J by 4 bases, leaving 9 bases between them. Per germline, CDR1 SGDLS and CDR2 YYNGEE. The CDR3 contains 13 residues. CDR3 bases: TGTGCCAGCAGCGTTATAGGGGGCTATGGCTACACCTTC. Its protein is CASSVIGGYGYTF.

The CDR3 sequence is CASSGDRGTDTQYF. The DNA of the CDR3 is TGTGCCAGCAGTGGAGACAGGGGGACAGATACGCAGTATTTT. The V gene is TRBV6-1, the J gene TRBJ2-3; 9 positions match TRBD1. The length of the CDR3 is 14 residues. V lost 4 bases, J lost 3 bases, and 2 bases stayed unmatched. Germline assignment: CDR1 MNHNS and CDR2 SASEGT.

The gene calls are TRBV19 and TRBJ1-1, with D perhaps TRBD1 (5 bases). The germline V gene has CDR1 LNHDA and CDR2 SQIVND (reference sequence). The ends were cut back, 7 bases at V and 7 bases at J, with 22 bases in the middle. The CDR3 is made up of 15 amino acids. CDR3 sequence (DNA): TGTGCCAGTAAGATGACCGGAGGGGTTACCAATGAAGCTTTCTTT. Translating gives CASKMTGGVTNEAFF.

V is TRBV4-1 and J is TRBJ2-5; 7 bases are a match to TRBD2. The CDR3 sequence is 16 residues long. Germline lookup yields CDR1 MGHRA and CDR2 YSYEKL. V shed 1 base and J 5 bases; nucleotides not matched to a gene: 10. This CDR3 is CASSQGVLGGGETQYF. CDR3 nucleotides: TGCGCCAGCAGCCAAGGTGTTCTGGGGGGAGGGGAGACCCAGTACTTC.

In nucleotides, the CDR3 is TGCGCCAGCAGCTTAGGGGGTACGGCCGAAGCTTTCTTT. Translation: CASSLGGTAEAFF. The chain carries TRBV5-1 and TRBJ1-1; a weak D match, TRBD1 (6 bases). Germline V CDR1 and CDR2: SGHRS, YFSETQ. V was pared by 2 bases and J by 8 bases, with 13 bases between. CDR3 size: 13 residues. Looking up the rest from reference TRBV5-1 and TRBJ1-1 gives the full variable domain: KAGVTQTPRYLIKTRGQQVTLSCSPISGHRSVSWYQQTPGQGLQFLFEYFSETQRNKGNFPGRFSGRQFSNSRSEMNVSTLELGDSALYLCASSLGGTAEAFFGQGTRLTVV.

The gene calls are TRBV27 and TRBJ1-3; D is possibly TRBD1 (6 bases). The length of the CDR3 is 14 residues. Germline values: CDR1 MNHEY, CDR2 SMNVEV (reference sequence). V dropped 4 bases and J dropped 4 bases, with 11 bases sitting between them. CDR3 region: CASSSGARGNTIYF. CDR3 DNA sequence: TGTGCCAGCAGTTCAGGGGCGCGGGGAAACACCATATATTTT.

The chain combines TRBV30 with TRBJ1-2; a possible D gene is TRBD1 (5 bases). Germline CDR1 reads GTSNPN; CDR2 reads SVGIG (reference sequence). Between the trimmed V and J ends, which lost 8 bases and 9 bases, there was a span of 16 bases. The CDR3 runs to 11 residues. The CDR3 is CAGTVAGSYTF. CDR3 coding DNA: TGTGCCGGGACGGTAGCCGGGAGCTACACCTTC.

This chain connects TRBV5-1 to TRBJ1-1; D remains ambiguous. The ends were cut back, 2 bases at V and 1 base at J, with 9 bases in the middle. The CDR3 totals 14 residues. Per germline, CDR1 SGHRS and CDR2 YFSETQ. The CDR3 bases are TGCGCCAGCAGCTTCACTAGTGCGAACACTGAAGCTTTCTTT. Protein: CASSFTSANTEAFF.

The rearrangement links TRBV7-3 to TRBJ2-2; perhaps TRBD2 as D (6 bases). The V end was cut by 1 base, the J end by 4 bases, with 19 bases between. Germline-derived CDR1 and CDR2 are SGHTA and FQGTGA. The CDR3 sequence is 18 residues long. The CDR3 DNA reads as TGTGCCAGCAGCTTAAAAGGTCCGGGGGTTCCCATCACCGGGGAGCTGTTTTTT. Protein product: CASSLKGPGVPITGELFF.

The J gene is TRBJ1-2, the V gene TRBV9; no firm D call. Germline V gene sequence: CDR1 SGDLS, CDR2 YYNGEE. The length of the CDR3 is 14 residues. Trimming pared 3 bases from V and 3 bases from J, leaving 12 bases between. The CDR3 DNA reads as TGTGCCAGCAGCGGTGAGGGATCAGACTATGGCTACACCTTC. This sequence encodes CASSGEGSDYGYTF.

The chain has TRBV7-8 and TRBJ1-3; D is unresolved. Germline CDR1 SGHVS, CDR2 FQNEAQ. The CDR3 covers 15 residues. The V gene lost 2 bases and the J gene lost 0 bases, with 8 bases spanning the gap. Here the CDR3 reads CASSLRESSGNTIYF. CDR3 DNA: TGTGCCAGCAGCTTACGGGAGAGCTCTGGAAACACCATATATTTT.

The chain links TRBV18 to TRBJ2-3; 7 bases line up with TRBD2. With 3 bases clipped from V and 2 bases from J, the junction kept 8 bases outside the gene matches. In germline, CDR1 is KGHSH, CDR2 LQKENI. The CDR3 length is 16 residues. CDR3 DNA: TGTGCCAGCTCACCGATTTCTAGCGGCTACACAGATACGCAGTATTTT. It codes for CASSPISSGYTDTQYF.